The following is a TCR beta chain sequence with its context. The V and J ends lost 2 bases and 2 bases respectively, with 4 bases between them. This CDR3 contains 13 residues. CDR1 and CDR2 from the germline V gene are SGHTA and FQGNSA. The authors ran the assay at deep level. Replicate PCRs from sorted subsets contained around 200 ng DNA, which is roughly 30,000 T cell genomes. The repertoire was sequenced with immunoSEQ multiplex PCR; TCRdb's copy has only in-frame clones and lacks some. The repertoire holds over 2 million clones, with over 85% as singletons. This sample was included in a study of shared clonotypes between healthy human individuals. Whole-study context: The donors, a couple of women and three men, were aged 18 to 49.

The rearrangement links TRBV7-2 to TRBJ1-5; D uncertain. Specimen: naive CD4+ T cells sorted from blood. Subset defined: CD45RA+ positively selected. The TCR was taken from a man between 18 and 29 years old in good health. CDR3 sequence reads: CASSLTRNQPQHF. CDR3 nucleotides: TGTGCCAGCAGCTTAACACGCAATCAGCCCCAGCATTTT.